Following are 25 T cell receptor beta chains from one sample sequenced in a study of T cells after yellow fever vaccination. MiXCR was run by TCRdb on the 5' RACE reads, yielding one entry per CDR3 protein. The sample includes approximately 150,000 distinct CDR3 sequences, approximately 6.2% of them seen just once. This sample comprised CD4+ T cells sorted from PBMCs, obtained on the day of the first yellow fever vaccination. These receptors were collected from a man younger than 30 who received the YFV17D yellow fever vaccine.

This clonotype has a handful of counts. The rearrangement uses TRBV27 and TRBJ1-2; D gene uncertain. V lost 2 bases, J lost 6 bases, and 13 bases lay in between. The CDR3 totals 14 residues. Germline V gene lookup returns CDR1 MNHEY and CDR2 SMNVEV (reference sequence). CDR3 in amino acids: CASSLVRNSDGYTF. DNA for the CDR3: TGTGCCAGCAGTTTAGTTAGGAATTCGGATGGCTACACCTTC.

This clonotype turned up a few times. The chain recombines TRBV5-1 with TRBJ2-2; 7 bases match TRBD1. The CDR3 runs to 15 residues. The V and J ends lost 2 bases and 3 bases, in that order; junction bases with no gene match: 4. From germline, CDR1 is SGHRS and CDR2 YFSETQ. CDR3 bases: TGCGCCAGCAGCTTAACAGGGGTGGACACCGGGGAGCTGTTTTTT. Its translation: CASSLTGVDTGELFF. The full variable domain, with the rest looked up from reference TRBV5-1 and TRBJ2-2, is KAGVTQTPRYLIKTRGQQVTLSCSPISGHRSVSWYQQTPGQGLQFLFEYFSETQRNKGNFPGRFSGRQFSNSRSEMNVSTLELGDSALYLCASSLTGVDTGELFFGEGSRLTVL.

This clonotype has a handful of counts. For the CDR3, the DNA is TGCGCCAGCAGCTTGAAGGGCTCGAAAGAGACCCAGTACTTC. Translated, it gives CASSLKGSKETQYF. The chain carries TRBV5-1 and TRBJ2-5; D uncertain. The germline gives CDR1 SGHRS, CDR2 YFSETQ. The CDR3 consists of 14 residues. Between the trimmed V and J ends, which lost 1 base and 3 bases, there was a span of 10 bases.

This clonotype was seen at least ten times. The gene calls are TRBV7-2 and TRBJ1-2; 8 bases are a match to TRBD1. This CDR3 has 13 amino acids. Germline CDR1 reads SGHTA; CDR2 reads FQGNSA. The junction had 3 bases not matched to a gene; V was cut back by 4 bases and J by 5 bases. CDR3 bases: TGTGCCAGCAGCTCCGGACAGGGTTATGGCTACACCTTC. Protein: CASSSGQGYGYTF.

This clonotype has just a few counts. The chain combines TRBV18 with TRBJ1-5; the match to TRBD1 covers 7 bases. The V and J ends lost 1 base and 6 bases, in that order; junction bases with no gene match: 12. Germline-derived CDR1 and CDR2 are KGHSH and LQKENI. The CDR3 runs to 17 residues. CDR3 in amino acids: CASSPREGGAYSQPQHF. The DNA for the CDR3 is TGTGCCAGCTCACCACGAGAAGGGGGCGCTTACAGTCAGCCCCAGCATTTT.

This clonotype was observed many times. The chain links TRBV5-1 to TRBJ2-3; D is uncertain. This CDR3 has 16 residues. Trimming took off 0 bases at V and 1 base at J, with 12 bases between the two ends. Germline CDR1 SGHRS, CDR2 YFSETQ. CDR3 protein: CASSLEGGEGTDTQYF. CDR3 DNA sequence: TGCGCCAGCAGCTTGGAGGGCGGAGAAGGCACAGATACGCAGTATTTT.

This clonotype was counted at least ten times. The rearrangement uses TRBV7-2 and TRBJ2-1; tentative D call: TRBD1 (5 bases). The germline V gene has CDR1 SGHTA and CDR2 FQGNSA. V lost 5 bases, J lost 9 bases, and 17 bases lay in between. CDR3 length: 14 residues. The CDR3 sequence: CASSPRGALSEQFF. The CDR3, as DNA: TGTGCCAGCAGCCCACGTGGGGCCCTCAGTGAGCAGTTCTTC.

In this sample, this clonotype turned up a few times. The rearrangement uses TRBV10-3 and TRBJ1-1; unclear D gene. CDR3 length equals 13 residues. CDR1 ENHRY and CDR2 SYGVKD come from the germline V gene. V lost 6 bases to trimming and J lost 3 bases, with 11 bases between them. The CDR3 DNA follows: TGTGCCATCAGGGGTCGTACAGACACTGAAGCTTTCTTT. As protein: CAIRGRTDTEAFF.

The sample holds a few counts of this clonotype. The CDR3 here is CASSPWTGVYQPQHF. CDR3 DNA: TGTGCCAGCAGCCCTTGGACAGGAGTTTATCAGCCCCAGCATTTT. V is TRBV7-2 and J is TRBJ1-5; 7 nucleotides agree with TRBD1. Germline V gene data show CDR1 as SGHTA and CDR2 as FQGNSA. The CDR3 consists of 15 residues. Trimming removed 5 bases from V and 5 bases from J; junction bases left unmatched: 9.

The sample holds many counts of this clonotype. The chain is built from TRBV28 and TRBJ1-1, with 9 bases matching TRBD1. Germline-derived CDR1 and CDR2 are MDHEN and SYDVKM. V dropped 4 bases and J dropped 8; count of bases not matched to a gene: 5. This CDR3 contains 13 residues. The chain's CDR3 is CASSWGGQGEAFF. The CDR3, as DNA: TGTGCCAGCAGTTGGGGGGGACAGGGCGAAGCTTTCTTT.

This clonotype was recorded many times. This chain links TRBV2 with TRBJ1-2; TRBD1 aligns across 11 bases. The V and J ends lost 7 bases and 4 bases, in that order; junction bases with no gene match: 5. The CDR3 sequence is 14 residues long. CDR1 and CDR2 from the germline V gene are SNHLY and FYNNEI. CDR3 coding DNA: TGTGCCAGCATGCCGGGACAGGGGGGCTATGGCTACACCTTC. Residues: CASMPGQGGYGYTF.

This clonotype was seen only a few times. V usage is TRBV5-6 and J usage is TRBJ1-2; D might be TRBD1 (6 bases). Looked up from germline, CDR1 is SGHDT and CDR2 is YYEEEE. The CDR3 runs to 14 residues. The V gene lost 3 bases and the J gene lost 4 bases, with 13 bases spanning the gap. CDR3 amino acids: CASSSKGGSYGYTF. CDR3 in DNA: TGTGCCAGCAGCTCGAAGGGGGGGAGCTATGGCTACACCTTC.

The sample holds a few counts of this clonotype. The chain couples TRBV20-1 to TRBJ2-3, with 7 nucleotides matching TRBD2. The V gene end was trimmed by 1 base and the J gene end by 0 bases; junction bases not matched to a gene: 4. CDR1 is DFQATT and CDR2 is SNEGSKA in the germline V gene (reference sequence). This CDR3 contains 15 residues. The CDR3 loop reads CSARVNSGSTDTQYF. The CDR3 coding sequence is TGCAGTGCTAGAGTGAATAGCGGGAGCACAGATACGCAGTATTTT.

This clonotype turned up a few times. Germline and junction disagree at one end, which may indicate a read error. V and J are TRBV6-2 or TRBV6-3 and TRBJ1-2; 7 bases are a match to TRBD1. The CDR3 spans 11 residues. Germline values: CDR1 MNHEY, CDR2 SVGEGT. The CDR3 region has the DNA TGTGCCAGCAGTTACTTCGGACAGGCGAACTTC. It translates to CASSYFGQANF.

This clonotype showed up many times. The chain recombines TRBV5-1 with TRBJ2-5; no clear D gene. The CDR3 length is 14 residues. Germline CDR1 and CDR2: SGHRS and YFSETQ. Trimming took off 0 bases at V and 2 bases at J, with 8 bases between the two ends. CDR3 bases: TGCGCCAGCAGCTTGGTGGGGTTACAAGAGACCCAGTACTTC. Encoded protein: CASSLVGLQETQYF. Full variable domain (rest looked up from reference TRBV5-1 and TRBJ2-5): KAGVTQTPRYLIKTRGQQVTLSCSPISGHRSVSWYQQTPGQGLQFLFEYFSETQRNKGNFPGRFSGRQFSNSRSEMNVSTLELGDSALYLCASSLVGLQETQYFGPGTRLLVL.

In its sample, this clonotype was seen a few times. This chain uses TRBV28 with TRBJ2-1; 11 nucleotides align to TRBD2. This CDR3 has 15 residues. Trimming removed 5 bases from V and 1 base from J; junction bases left unmatched: 1. Germline CDR1 is MDHEN and CDR2 is SYDVKM. CDR3 nucleotides: TGTGCCAGCAGTGCTAGCGGGGGGTCCTACAATGAGCAGTTCTTC. It codes for CASSASGGSYNEQFF.

This clonotype was detected only a few times. The V call is TRBV7-8, the J call TRBJ1-6; D is ambiguous. The CDR3 loop spans 17 amino acids. V lost 1 base and J lost 0, with 10 bases in between. Looked up from germline, CDR1 is SGHVS and CDR2 is FQNEAQ. The CDR3, as DNA: TGTGCCAGCAGCTTAGGGACCTCGAGCTCCTATAATTCACCCCTCCACTTT. Translation gives CASSLGTSSSYNSPLHF. Variable domain in full (rest from reference TRBV7-8 and TRBJ1-6): GAGVSQSPRYKVAKRGQDVALRCDPISGHVSLFWYQQALGQGPEFLTYFQNEAQLDKSGLPSDRFFAERPEGSVSTLKIQRTQQEDSAVYLCASSLGTSSSYNSPLHFGNGTRLTVT.

This clonotype was observed a handful of times. J is TRBJ2-7 and V is TRBV7-8; a weak D match, TRBD1 (5 bases). The germline V and J ends were trimmed by 3 bases and 4 bases, with 16 bases remaining between them. Germline CDR1 is SGHVS and CDR2 is FQNEAQ. This CDR3 is 15 amino acids long. CDR3 protein: CASSLDLAGSYEQYV. DNA for the CDR3: TGTGCCAGCAGCTTGGACCTGGCAGGGTCGTACGAGCAGTACGTC.

This clonotype was seen a handful of times. The chain recombines TRBV11-2 with TRBJ2-7; tentative D call: TRBD1 (6 bases). Germline CDR1 is SGHAT and CDR2 is FQNNGV. V lost 5 bases and J lost 0, with 11 bases in between. The CDR3 covers 14 residues. CDR3 loop: CASSGQWSSYEQYV. The CDR3 DNA is TGTGCCAGCAGCGGACAGTGGAGCTCCTACGAGCAGTACGTC.

In its sample, this clonotype was seen many times. The rearrangement links TRBV24-1 to TRBJ2-3, with 9 bases aligning to TRBD1. V lost 7 bases, J lost 1 base, and 5 bases stayed unmatched. CDR3 length equals 15 residues. Germline V lookup: CDR1 KGHDR, CDR2 SFDVKD. CDR3 region: CATSHRGLGTDTQYF. The CDR3 DNA sequence: TGTGCCACCAGCCACAGGGGGCTTGGCACAGATACGCAGTATTTT.

This clonotype showed up many times. The chain carries TRBV10-2 and TRBJ2-1; D is unresolved. Deletions cut 0 bases from V and 11 bases from J, with 11 bases between. The CDR3 totals 13 residues. Germline CDR1 and CDR2: WSHSY and SAAADI. The CDR3 DNA reads TGCGCCAGCAGTGAGTCTCTAGGCACGCAGCAGTTCTTC. Its translation: CASSESLGTQQFF.

There are many counts of this clonotype. The rearrangement joins TRBV7-2 to TRBJ2-1, with TRBD1 identical over 10 bases. This CDR3 region has 15 residues. Unmatched junction bases numbered 4, after V lost 6 bases and J lost 2 bases. CDR1 is SGHTA, CDR2 FQGNSA, per germline. The CDR3 region is CASSVGQGAYNEQFF. The DNA of the CDR3 is TGTGCCAGCAGTGTTGGACAGGGGGCCTACAATGAGCAGTTCTTC.

This clonotype has only a few counts. The chain has TRBV5-1 and TRBJ1-2; maybe TRBD1 (6 bases). CDR3 length equals 14 residues. Germline CDR1 reads SGHRS; CDR2 reads YFSETQ. Trimming removed 2 bases at V and 7 bases at J, with 15 bases between. CDR3 nucleotides: TGCGCCAGCAGCTTCATACAGGGAAGTGGTGGCTACACCTTC. It encodes CASSFIQGSGGYTF.

The chain is built from TRBV20-1 and TRBJ2-1, with D perhaps matching TRBD1 (6 bases). V was pared by 0 bases and J by 0 bases, with 12 bases between. CDR1 and CDR2 (germline): DFQATT, SNEGSKA (reference sequence). CDR3 length equals 16 residues. Here the CDR3 reads CSAREWDIYSYNEQFF. The DNA of the CDR3 is TGCAGTGCTAGAGAATGGGACATTTACTCCTACAATGAGCAGTTCTTC.

This clonotype has ten or more counts. V gene TRBV20-1 combines with J gene TRBJ1-1; D gene ambiguous. Trimming removed 7 bases from V and 3 bases from J, with 15 bases in between. The CDR3 runs to 13 residues. CDR1 is DFQATT and CDR2 is SNEGSKA in the germline V gene (reference sequence). In nucleotides, the CDR3 is TGCAGTGTTCAAGAGGGCCGGGACACTGAAGCTTTCTTT. It specifies CSVQEGRDTEAFF.